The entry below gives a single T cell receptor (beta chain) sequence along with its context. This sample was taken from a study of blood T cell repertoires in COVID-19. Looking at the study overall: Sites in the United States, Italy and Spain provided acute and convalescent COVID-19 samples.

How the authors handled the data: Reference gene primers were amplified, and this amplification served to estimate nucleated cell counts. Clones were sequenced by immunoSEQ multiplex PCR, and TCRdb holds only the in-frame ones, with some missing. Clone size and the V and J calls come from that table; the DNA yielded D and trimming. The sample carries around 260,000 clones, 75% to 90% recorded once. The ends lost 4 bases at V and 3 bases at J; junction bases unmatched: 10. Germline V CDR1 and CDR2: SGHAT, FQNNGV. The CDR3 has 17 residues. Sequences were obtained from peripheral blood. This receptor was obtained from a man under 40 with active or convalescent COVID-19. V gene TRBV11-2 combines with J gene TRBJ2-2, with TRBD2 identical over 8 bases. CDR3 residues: CASSSSGTRVYTGELFF. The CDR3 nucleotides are TGTGCCAGCAGCTCCTCCGGGACTAGGGTATACACCGGGGAGCTGTTTTTT.